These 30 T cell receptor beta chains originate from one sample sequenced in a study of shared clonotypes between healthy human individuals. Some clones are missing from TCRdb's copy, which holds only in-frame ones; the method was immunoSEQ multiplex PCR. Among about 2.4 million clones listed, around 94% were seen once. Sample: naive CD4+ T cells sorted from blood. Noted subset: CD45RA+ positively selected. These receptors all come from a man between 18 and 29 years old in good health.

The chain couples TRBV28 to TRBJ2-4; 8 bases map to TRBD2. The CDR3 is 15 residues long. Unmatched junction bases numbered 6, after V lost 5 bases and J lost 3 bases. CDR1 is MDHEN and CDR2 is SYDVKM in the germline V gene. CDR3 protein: CASSPSGGVKNIQYF. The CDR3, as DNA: TGTGCCAGCAGTCCAAGCGGGGGTGTCAAAAACATTCAGTACTTC. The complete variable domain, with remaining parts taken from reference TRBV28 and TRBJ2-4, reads DVKVTQSSRYLVKRTGEKVFLECVQDMDHENMFWYRQDPGLGLRLIYFSYDVKMKEKGDIPEGYSVSREKKERFSLILESASTNQTSMYLCASSPSGGVKNIQYFGAGTRLSVL.

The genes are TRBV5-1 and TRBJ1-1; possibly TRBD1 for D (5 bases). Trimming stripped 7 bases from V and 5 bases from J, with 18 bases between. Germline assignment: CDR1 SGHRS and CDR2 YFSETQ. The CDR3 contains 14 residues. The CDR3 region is CASALTGPRTEAFF. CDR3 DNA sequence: TGCGCCAGCGCCCTAACGGGGCCGAGAACTGAAGCTTTCTTT.

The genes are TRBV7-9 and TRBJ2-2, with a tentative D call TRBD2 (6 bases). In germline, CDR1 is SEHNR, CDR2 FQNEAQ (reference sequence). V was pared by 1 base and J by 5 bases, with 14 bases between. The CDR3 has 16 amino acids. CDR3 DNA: TGTGCCAGCAGCTTAGTGTACAGCGGGCGGACCGGGGAGCTGTTTTTT. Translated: CASSLVYSGRTGELFF.

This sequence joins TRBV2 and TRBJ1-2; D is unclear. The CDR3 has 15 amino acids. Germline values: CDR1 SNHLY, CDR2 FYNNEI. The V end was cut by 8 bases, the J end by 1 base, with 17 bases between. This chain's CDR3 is CASFRMTAVNYGYTF. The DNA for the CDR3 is TGTGCCAGCTTCCGCATGACGGCGGTTAACTATGGCTACACCTTC.

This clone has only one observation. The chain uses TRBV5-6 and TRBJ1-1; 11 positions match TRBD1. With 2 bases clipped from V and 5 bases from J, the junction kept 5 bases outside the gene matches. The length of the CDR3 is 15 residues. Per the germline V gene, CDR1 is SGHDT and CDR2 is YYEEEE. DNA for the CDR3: TGTGCCAGCAGCTTCCCGGGACAGGGGGGAACTGAAGCTTTCTTT. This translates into CASSFPGQGGTEAFF.

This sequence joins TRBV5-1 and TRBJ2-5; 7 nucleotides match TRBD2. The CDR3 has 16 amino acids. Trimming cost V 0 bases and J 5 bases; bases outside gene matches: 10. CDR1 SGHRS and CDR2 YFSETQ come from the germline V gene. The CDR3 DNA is TGCGCCAGCAGCTTGGGCGGGAGCTCGTGGGGGGAGACCCAGTACTTC. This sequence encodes CASSLGGSSWGETQYF.

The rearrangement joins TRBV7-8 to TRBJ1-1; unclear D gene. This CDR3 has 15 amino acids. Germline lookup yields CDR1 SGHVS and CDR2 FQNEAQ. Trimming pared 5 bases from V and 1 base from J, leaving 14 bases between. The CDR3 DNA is TGTGCCAGCAGCCCGAGCGGATTTGGGAACACTGAAGCTTTCTTT. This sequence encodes CASSPSGFGNTEAFF. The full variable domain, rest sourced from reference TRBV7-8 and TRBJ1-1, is GAGVSQSPRYKVAKRGQDVALRCDPISGHVSLFWYQQALGQGPEFLTYFQNEAQLDKSGLPSDRFFAERPEGSVSTLKIQRTQQEDSAVYLCASSPSGFGNTEAFFGQGTRLTVV.

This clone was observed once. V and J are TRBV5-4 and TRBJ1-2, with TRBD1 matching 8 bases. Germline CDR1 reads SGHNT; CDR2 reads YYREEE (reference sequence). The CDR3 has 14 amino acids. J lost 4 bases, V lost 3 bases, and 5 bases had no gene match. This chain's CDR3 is CASSWGQEPYGYTF. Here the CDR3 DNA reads TGTGCCAGCAGCTGGGGACAGGAGCCCTATGGCTACACCTTC.

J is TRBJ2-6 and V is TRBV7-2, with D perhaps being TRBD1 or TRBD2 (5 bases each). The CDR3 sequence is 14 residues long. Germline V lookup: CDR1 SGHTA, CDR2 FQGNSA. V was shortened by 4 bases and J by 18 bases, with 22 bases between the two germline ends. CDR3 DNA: TGTGCCAGCAGCTCAGGTGAGGGGCTCGGAGTGAAGACTTTC. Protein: CASSSGEGLGVKTF.

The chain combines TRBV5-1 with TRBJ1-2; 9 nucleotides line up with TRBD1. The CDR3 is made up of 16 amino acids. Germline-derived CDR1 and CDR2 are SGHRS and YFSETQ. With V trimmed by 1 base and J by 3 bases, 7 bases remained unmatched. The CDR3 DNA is TGCGCCAGCAGCTTGAAAGGAGGGACAGGGCACTATGGCTACACCTTC. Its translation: CASSLKGGTGHYGYTF.

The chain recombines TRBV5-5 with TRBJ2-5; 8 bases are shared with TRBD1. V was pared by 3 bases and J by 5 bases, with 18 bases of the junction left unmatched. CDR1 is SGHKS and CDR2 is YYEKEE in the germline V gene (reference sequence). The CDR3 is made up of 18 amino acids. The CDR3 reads CASSSSGQGGVLGETQYF. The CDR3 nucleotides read TGTGCCAGCAGCTCTTCAGGACAGGGAGGTGTGTTGGGCGAGACCCAGTACTTC. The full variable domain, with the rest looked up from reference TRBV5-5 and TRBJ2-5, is DAGVTQSPTHLIKTRGQQVTLRCSPISGHKSVSWYQQVLGQGPQFIFQYYEKEERGRGNFPDRFSARQFPNYSSELNVNALLLGDSALYLCASSSSGQGGVLGETQYFGPGTRLLVL.

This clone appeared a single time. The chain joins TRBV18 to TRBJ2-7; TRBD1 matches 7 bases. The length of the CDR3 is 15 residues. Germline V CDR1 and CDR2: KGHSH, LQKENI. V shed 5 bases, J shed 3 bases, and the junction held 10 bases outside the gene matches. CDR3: CASSVAGTVIYEQYF. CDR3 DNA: TGTGCCAGCTCAGTGGCCGGGACAGTTATCTACGAGCAGTACTTC.

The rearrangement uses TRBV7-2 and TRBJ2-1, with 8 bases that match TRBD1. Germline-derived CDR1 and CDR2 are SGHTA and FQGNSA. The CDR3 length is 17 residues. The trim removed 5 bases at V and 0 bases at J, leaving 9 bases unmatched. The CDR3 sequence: CASSLSYTGGSYNEQFF. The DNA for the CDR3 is TGTGCCAGCAGCCTGTCCTACACAGGGGGCTCCTACAATGAGCAGTTCTTC.

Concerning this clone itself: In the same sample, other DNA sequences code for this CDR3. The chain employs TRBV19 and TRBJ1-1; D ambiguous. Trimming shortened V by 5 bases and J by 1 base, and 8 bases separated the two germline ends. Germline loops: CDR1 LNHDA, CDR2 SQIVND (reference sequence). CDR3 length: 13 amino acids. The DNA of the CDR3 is TGTGCCAGTAGTCCTCAGTCGAACACTGAAGCTTTCTTT. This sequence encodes CASSPQSNTEAFF.

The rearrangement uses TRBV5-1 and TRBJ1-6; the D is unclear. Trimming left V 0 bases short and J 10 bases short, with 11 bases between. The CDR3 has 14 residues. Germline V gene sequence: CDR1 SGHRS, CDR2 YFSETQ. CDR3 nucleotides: TGCGCCAGCAGCTTGGGAGACGAACTCTCACCCCTCCACTTT. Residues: CASSLGDELSPLHF.

In DNA form, the CDR3 reads TGTGCCAGCAGCCCCCAGACAGGGTGGCTCGGGGCGCCTTTCTTT. As protein: CASSPQTGWLGAPFF. The chain combines TRBV7-9 with TRBJ1-1, with 7 bases aligning to TRBD1. The trim removed 5 bases at V and 12 bases at J, leaving 18 bases unmatched. This CDR3 contains 15 residues. In germline, CDR1 is SEHNR, CDR2 FQNEAQ (reference sequence).

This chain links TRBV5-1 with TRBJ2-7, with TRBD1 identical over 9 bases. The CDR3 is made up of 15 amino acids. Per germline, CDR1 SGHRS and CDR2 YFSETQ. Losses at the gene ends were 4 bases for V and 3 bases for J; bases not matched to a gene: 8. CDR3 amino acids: CASSLQGALSYEQYF. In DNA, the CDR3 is TGCGCCAGCAGCCTACAGGGGGCGCTTAGCTACGAGCAGTACTTC.

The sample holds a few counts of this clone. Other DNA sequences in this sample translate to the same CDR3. CDR3 sequence (DNA): TGCAGCGTTGTACCCAGATTGAACACTGAAGCTTTCTTT. Amino acids: CSVVPRLNTEAFF. The rearrangement uses TRBV29-1 and TRBJ1-1; no firm D call. This CDR3 has 13 residues. With 4 bases removed from V and 0 bases from J, the gap between germline ends came to 9 bases. The germline V gene encodes CDR1 SQVTM and CDR2 ANQGSEA.

CDR3 DNA: TGTGCCAGCAGCTTTCCGGGACTAGCGGTCACAGATACGCAGTATTTT. Translated, it gives CASSFPGLAVTDTQYF. This chain connects TRBV13 to TRBJ2-3, with 11 bases matching TRBD2. The V gene's germline CDR1 is PRHDT and CDR2 FYEKMQ (reference sequence). The CDR3 has 16 amino acids. J lost 2 bases, V lost 3 bases, and 4 bases had no gene match.

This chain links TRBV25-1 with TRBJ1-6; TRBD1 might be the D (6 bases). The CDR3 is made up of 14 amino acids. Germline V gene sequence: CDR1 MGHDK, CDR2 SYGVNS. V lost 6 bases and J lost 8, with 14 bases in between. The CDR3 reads CASRDTGKHSPLHF. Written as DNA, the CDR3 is TGTGCCAGCAGAGACACAGGGAAGCATTCACCCCTCCACTTT.

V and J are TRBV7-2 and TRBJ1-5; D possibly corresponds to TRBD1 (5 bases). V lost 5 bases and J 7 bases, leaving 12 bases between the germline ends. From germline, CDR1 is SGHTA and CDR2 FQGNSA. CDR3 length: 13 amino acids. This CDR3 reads CASSPQGEQPQHF. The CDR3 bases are TGTGCCAGCAGCCCCCAAGGGGAACAGCCCCAGCATTTT.

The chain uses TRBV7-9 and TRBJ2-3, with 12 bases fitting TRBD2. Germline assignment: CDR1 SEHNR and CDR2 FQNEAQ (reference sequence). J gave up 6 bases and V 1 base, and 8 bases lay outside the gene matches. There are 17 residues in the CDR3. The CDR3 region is CASSLVLTSGGFDTQYF. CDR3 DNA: TGTGCCAGCAGCTTAGTACTGACTAGCGGGGGCTTCGATACGCAGTATTTT.

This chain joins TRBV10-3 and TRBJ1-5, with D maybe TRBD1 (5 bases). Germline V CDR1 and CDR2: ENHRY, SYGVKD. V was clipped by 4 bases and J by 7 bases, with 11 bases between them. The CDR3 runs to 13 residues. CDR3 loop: CAISAQGGQPQHF. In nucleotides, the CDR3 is TGTGCCATCAGTGCCCAGGGCGGGCAGCCCCAGCATTTT.

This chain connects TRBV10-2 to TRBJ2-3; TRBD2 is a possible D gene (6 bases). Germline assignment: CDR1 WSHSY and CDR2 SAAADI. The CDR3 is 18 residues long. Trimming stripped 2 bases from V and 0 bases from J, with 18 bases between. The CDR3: CASSERPGGETSTDTQYF. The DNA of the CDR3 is TGCGCCAGCAGTGAGAGGCCGGGCGGGGAGACTAGCACAGATACGCAGTATTTT.

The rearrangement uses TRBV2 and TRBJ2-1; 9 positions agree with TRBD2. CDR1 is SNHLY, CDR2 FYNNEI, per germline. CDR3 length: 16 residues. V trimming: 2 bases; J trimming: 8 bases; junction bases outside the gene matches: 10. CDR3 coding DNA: TGTGCCAGCAGTGAAATGGCTAGCGGGATTGGTTATGAGCAGTTCTTC. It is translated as CASSEMASGIGYEQFF. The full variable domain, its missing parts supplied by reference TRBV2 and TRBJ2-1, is EPEVTQTPSHQVTQMGQEVILRCVPISNHLYFYWYRQILGQKVEFLVSFYNNEISEKSEIFDDQFSVERPDGSNFTLKIRSTKLEDSAMYFCASSEMASGIGYEQFFGPGTRLTVL.

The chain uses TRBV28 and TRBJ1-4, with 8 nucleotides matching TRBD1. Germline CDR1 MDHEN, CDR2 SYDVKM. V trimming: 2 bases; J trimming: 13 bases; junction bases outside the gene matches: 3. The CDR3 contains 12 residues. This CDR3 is CASSLRQGSLFF. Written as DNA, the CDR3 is TGTGCCAGCAGTTTAAGACAGGGGTCACTGTTTTTT. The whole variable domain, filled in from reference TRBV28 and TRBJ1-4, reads DVKVTQSSRYLVKRTGEKVFLECVQDMDHENMFWYRQDPGLGLRLIYFSYDVKMKEKGDIPEGYSVSREKKERFSLILESASTNQTSMYLCASSLRQGSLFFGSGTQLSVL.

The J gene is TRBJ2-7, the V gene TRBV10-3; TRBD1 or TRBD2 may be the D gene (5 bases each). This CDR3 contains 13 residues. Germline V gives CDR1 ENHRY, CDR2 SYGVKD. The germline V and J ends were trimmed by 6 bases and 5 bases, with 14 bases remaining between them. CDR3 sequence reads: CAIRTGTPDEQYF. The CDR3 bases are TGTGCCATCAGGACCGGGACGCCGGACGAGCAGTACTTC.

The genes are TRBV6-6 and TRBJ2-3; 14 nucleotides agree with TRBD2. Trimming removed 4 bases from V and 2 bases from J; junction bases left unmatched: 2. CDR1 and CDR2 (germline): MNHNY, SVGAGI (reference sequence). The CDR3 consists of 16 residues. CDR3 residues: CASSWTSGGNTDTQYF. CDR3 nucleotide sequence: TGTGCCAGCAGTTGGACTAGCGGGGGGAACACAGATACGCAGTATTTT.

The CDR3 nucleotides read TGTGCCAGTAGTATCCTCACCGGGACTAGCGGGGGGAAAGAGACCCAGTACTTC. It codes for CASSILTGTSGGKETQYF. The chain employs TRBV19 and TRBJ2-5; 15 bases agree with TRBD2. Germline assignment: CDR1 LNHDA and CDR2 SQIVND (reference sequence). The CDR3 sequence is 18 residues long. J gave up 3 bases and V 3 bases, and 8 bases lay outside the gene matches.

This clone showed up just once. CDR3 bases: TGTGCCAGTAGTAATCCCGACAGGGGGGCCTACGAGCAGTACTTC. Translating it yields CASSNPDRGAYEQYF. The chain recombines TRBV19 with TRBJ2-7; 9 nucleotides line up with TRBD1. J was trimmed by 2 bases and V by 4 bases; bases with no gene match: 6. The CDR3 is 15 residues long. Germline CDR1 and CDR2: LNHDA and SQIVND (reference sequence).